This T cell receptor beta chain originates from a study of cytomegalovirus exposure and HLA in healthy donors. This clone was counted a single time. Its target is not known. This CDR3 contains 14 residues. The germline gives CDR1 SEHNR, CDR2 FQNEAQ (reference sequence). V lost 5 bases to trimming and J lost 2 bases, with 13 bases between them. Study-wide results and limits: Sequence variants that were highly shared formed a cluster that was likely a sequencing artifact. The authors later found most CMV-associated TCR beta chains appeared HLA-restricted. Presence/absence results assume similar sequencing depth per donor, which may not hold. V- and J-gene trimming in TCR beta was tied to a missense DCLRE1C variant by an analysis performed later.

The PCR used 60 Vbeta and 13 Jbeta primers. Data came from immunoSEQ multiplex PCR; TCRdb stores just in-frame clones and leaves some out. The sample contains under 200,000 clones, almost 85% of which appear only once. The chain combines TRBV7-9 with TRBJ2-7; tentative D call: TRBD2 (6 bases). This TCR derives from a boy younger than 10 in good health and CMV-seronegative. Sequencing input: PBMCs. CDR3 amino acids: CASSDGGTAYEQYF. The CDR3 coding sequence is TGTGCCAGCAGCGATGGCGGGACTGCCTACGAGCAGTACTTC. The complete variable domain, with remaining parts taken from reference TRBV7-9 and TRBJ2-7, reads DTGVSQNPRHKITKRGQNVTFRCDPISEHNRLYWYRQTLGQGPEFLTYFQNEAQLEKSRLLSDRFSAERPKGSFSTLEIQRTEQGDSAMYLCASSDGGTAYEQYFGPGTRLTVT.